This T cell receptor (beta chain) came from a study of blood T cell repertoires in COVID-19. Study summary: PBMCs, B-cell-depleted T cells, or T cells provided the cDNA or gDNA that made up the material.

Original data processing: Reference gene primer amplification gave nucleated cell count estimates. Produced via immunoSEQ multiplex PCR; TCRdb's table is partial and in-frame only. V, J and clone size were drawn from that table, and D and trimming were deduced from the DNA. The data show 350,000 to 450,000 clones, 85% seen once. The CDR3 is 17 amino acids. Germline CDR1 and CDR2: LNHDA and SQIVND (reference sequence). V lost 4 bases, J lost 6 bases, and 17 bases stayed unmatched. V and J are TRBV19 and TRBJ1-1; 7 bases line up with TRBD1. This receptor was taken from a woman between 18 and 29 years old with acute or convalescent COVID-19. Sequencing used peripheral blood. DNA of the CDR3: TGTGCCAGTAGTAGAACCTATCGACAGGGTCACAACCCTGAAGCTTTCTTT. It yields the protein CASSRTYRQGHNPEAFF.